This T cell receptor (beta chain) was documented in a study of shared T cell receptors in the human thymus. This clone has more than one count but fewer than ten. This CDR3 is 15 amino acids long. The J segment lost 2 bases and the V segment lost 9 bases, leaving 11 bases of the junction unmatched. Germline lookup yields CDR1 SGHRS and CDR2 YFSETQ. This table comes from immunoSEQ multiplex PCR, and its TCRdb copy is limited to in-frame clones, with some not included. The table has over 650,000 clones, around 87% seen once. This sample was shared with a second study, whose subject was human thymus T cells. That source adds: All donors were healthy Finnish infants who were undergoing corrective surgery to treat congenital heart defects. The thymus was resected at corrective cardiac surgery.

This chain connects TRBV5-1 to TRBJ2-3; 8 nucleotides match TRBD1. This receptor was taken from a boy younger than two with a congenital heart defect. The source material was thymocytes. The CDR3 loop is CATRDRGGNTDTQYF. As DNA, the CDR3 is TGCGCCACCCGTGACAGGGGTGGGAACACAGATACGCAGTATTTT. Based on the CDR3 plus reference TRBV5-1 and TRBJ2-3, the full variable domain is KAGVTQTPRYLIKTRGQQVTLSCSPISGHRSVSWYQQTPGQGLQFLFEYFSETQRNKGNFPGRFSGRQFSNSRSEMNVSTLELGDSALYLCATRDRGGNTDTQYFGPGTRLTVL.